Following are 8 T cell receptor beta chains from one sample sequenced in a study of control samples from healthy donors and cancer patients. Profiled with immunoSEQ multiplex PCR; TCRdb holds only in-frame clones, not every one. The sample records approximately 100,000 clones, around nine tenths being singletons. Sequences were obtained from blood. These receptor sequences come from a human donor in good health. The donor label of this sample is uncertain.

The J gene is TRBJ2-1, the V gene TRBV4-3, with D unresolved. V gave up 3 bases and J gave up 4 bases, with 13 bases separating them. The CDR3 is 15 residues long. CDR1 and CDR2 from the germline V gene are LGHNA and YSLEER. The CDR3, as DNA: TGCGCCAGCAGCCAGGCCCCGACCGAATACAATGAGCAGTTCTTC. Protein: CASSQAPTEYNEQFF.

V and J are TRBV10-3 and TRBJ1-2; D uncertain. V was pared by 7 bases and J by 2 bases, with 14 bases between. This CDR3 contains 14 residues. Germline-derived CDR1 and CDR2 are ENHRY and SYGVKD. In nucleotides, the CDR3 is TGTGCCATCACCACCGGGGTTGGAAACTATGGCTACACCTTC. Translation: CAITTGVGNYGYTF.

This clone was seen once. Written as DNA, the CDR3 is TGTGCCAGCACCGCAAGGCCTGCCTATGGCTACACCTTC. Translated, it gives CASTARPAYGYTF. This chain joins TRBV5-5 and TRBJ1-2, with D uncertain. Between the trimmed V and J ends, which lost 6 bases and 4 bases, there was a span of 13 bases. CDR1 and CDR2 (germline): SGHKS, YYEKEE (reference sequence). The CDR3 is made up of 13 amino acids.

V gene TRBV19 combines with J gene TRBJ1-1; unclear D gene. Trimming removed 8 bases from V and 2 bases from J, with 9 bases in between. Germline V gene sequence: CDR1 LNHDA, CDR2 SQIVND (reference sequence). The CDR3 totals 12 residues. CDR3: CASVAGNTEAFF. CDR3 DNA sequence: TGTGCCAGTGTGGCAGGAAACACTGAAGCTTTCTTT.

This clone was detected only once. CDR3 bases: TGTGCCAGCAGTTACTCGATTCAAGCTGAAGCTTTCTTT. The encoded protein is CASSYSIQAEAFF. The genes are TRBV6-2 or TRBV6-3 and TRBJ1-1, with D unresolved. V lost 0 bases to trimming and J lost 6 bases, with 8 bases between them. Germline values: CDR1 MNHEY, CDR2 SVGEGT. This CDR3 is built from 13 residues.

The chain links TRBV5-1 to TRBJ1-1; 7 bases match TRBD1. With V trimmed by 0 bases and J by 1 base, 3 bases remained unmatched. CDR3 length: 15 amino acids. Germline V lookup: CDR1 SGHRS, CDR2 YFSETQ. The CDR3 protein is CASSLEWTGNTEAFF. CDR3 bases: TGCGCCAGCAGCTTGGAGTGGACAGGGAACACTGAAGCTTTCTTT. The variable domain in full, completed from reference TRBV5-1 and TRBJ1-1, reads KAGVTQTPRYLIKTRGQQVTLSCSPISGHRSVSWYQQTPGQGLQFLFEYFSETQRNKGNFPGRFSGRQFSNSRSEMNVSTLELGDSALYLCASSLEWTGNTEAFFGQGTRLTVV.

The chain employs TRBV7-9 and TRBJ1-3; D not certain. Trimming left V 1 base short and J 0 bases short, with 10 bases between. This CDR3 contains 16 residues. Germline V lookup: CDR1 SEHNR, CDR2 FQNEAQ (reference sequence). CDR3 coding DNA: TGTGCCAGCAGCTTAGGACCTATTAACTCTGGAAACACCATATATTTT. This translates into CASSLGPINSGNTIYF.

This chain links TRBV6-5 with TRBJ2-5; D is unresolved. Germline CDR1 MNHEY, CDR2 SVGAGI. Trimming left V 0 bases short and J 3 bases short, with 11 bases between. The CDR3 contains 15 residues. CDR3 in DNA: TGTGCCAGCAGTTACTCATTTTCATCCAAAGAGACCCAGTACTTC. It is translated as CASSYSFSSKETQYF.